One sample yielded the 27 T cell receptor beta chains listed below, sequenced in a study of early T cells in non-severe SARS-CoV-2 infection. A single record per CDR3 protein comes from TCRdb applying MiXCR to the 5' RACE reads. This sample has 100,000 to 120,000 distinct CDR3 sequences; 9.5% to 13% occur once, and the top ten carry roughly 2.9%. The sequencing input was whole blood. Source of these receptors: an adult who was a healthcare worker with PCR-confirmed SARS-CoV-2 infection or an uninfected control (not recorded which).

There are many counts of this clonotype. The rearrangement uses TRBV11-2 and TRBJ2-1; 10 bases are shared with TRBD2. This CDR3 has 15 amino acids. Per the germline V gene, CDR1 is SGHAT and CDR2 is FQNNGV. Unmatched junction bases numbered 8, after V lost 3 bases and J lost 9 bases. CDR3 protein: CASSFGLAGAGEQFF. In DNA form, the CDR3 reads TGTGCCAGCAGCTTCGGCCTAGCGGGAGCCGGTGAGCAGTTCTTC.

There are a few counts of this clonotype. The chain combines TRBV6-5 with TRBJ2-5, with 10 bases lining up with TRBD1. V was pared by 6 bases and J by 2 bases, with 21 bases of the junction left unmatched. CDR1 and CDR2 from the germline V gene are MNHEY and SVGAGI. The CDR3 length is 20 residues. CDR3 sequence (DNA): TGTGCCAGCAGCCGACCCTGGACAGGGGGAACATTAAGGGAGCAAGAGACCCAGTACTTC. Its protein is CASSRPWTGGTLREQETQYF.

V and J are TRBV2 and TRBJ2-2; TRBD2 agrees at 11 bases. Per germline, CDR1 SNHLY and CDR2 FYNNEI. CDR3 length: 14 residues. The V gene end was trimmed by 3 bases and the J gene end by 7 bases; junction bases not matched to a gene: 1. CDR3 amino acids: CASSDTSGSGELFF. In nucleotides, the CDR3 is TGTGCCAGCAGTGACACTAGCGGGAGCGGGGAGCTGTTTTTT.

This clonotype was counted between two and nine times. CDR3 nucleotide sequence: TGCGCCAGCAGTAAGGACAGGGGGAACACTGAAGCTTTCTTT. Amino acids: CASSKDRGNTEAFF. The chain carries TRBV10-1 and TRBJ1-1; 9 bases match TRBD1. The V gene end was trimmed by 5 bases and the J gene end by 1 base; junction bases not matched to a gene: 2. This CDR3 region has 14 residues. CDR1 and CDR2 (germline): WNHNN, SYGVQD (reference sequence).

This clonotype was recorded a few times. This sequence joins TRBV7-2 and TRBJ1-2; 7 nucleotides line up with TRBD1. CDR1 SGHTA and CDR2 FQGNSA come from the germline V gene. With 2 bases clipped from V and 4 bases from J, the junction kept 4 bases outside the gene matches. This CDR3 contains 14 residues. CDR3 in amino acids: CASSLTGESYGYTF. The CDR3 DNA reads TGTGCCAGCAGCTTAACAGGGGAAAGCTATGGCTACACCTTC.

CDR3 bases: TGCGCCAGCAGCTTGGACGGACTTAACTATGGCTACACCTTC. Translation: CASSLDGLNYGYTF. The chain couples TRBV5-1 to TRBJ1-2; D remains ambiguous. In germline, CDR1 is SGHRS, CDR2 YFSETQ. The CDR3 sequence is 14 residues long. Trimming pared 0 bases from V and 1 base from J, leaving 7 bases between.

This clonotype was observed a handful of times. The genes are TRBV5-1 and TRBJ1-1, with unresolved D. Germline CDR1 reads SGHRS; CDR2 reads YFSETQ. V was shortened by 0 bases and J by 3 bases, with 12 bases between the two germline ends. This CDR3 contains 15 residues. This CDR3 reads CASSLAWSTDTEAFF. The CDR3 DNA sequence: TGCGCCAGCAGCTTGGCCTGGTCTACGGACACTGAAGCTTTCTTT.

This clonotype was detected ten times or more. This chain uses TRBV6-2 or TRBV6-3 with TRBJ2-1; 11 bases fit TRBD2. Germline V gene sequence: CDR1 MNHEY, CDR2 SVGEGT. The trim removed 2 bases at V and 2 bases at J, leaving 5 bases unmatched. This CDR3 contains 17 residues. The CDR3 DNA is TGTGCCAGCAGTTACCACCCTAGCGGGAGGACCTACAATGAGCAGTTCTTC. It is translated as CASSYHPSGRTYNEQFF.

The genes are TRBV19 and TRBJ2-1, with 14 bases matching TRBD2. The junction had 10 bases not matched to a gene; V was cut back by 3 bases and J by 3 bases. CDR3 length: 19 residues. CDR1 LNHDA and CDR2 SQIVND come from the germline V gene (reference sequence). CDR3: CASSIRSTSGGGNYNEQFF. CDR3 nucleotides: TGTGCCAGTAGTATTCGGTCGACTAGCGGGGGGGGAAACTACAATGAGCAGTTCTTC.

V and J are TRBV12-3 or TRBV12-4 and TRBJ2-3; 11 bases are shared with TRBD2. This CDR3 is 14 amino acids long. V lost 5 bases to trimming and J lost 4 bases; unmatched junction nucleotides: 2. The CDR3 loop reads CASSPGLAADTQYF. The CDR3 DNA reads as TGTGCCAGCAGTCCGGGACTAGCGGCAGATACGCAGTATTTT.

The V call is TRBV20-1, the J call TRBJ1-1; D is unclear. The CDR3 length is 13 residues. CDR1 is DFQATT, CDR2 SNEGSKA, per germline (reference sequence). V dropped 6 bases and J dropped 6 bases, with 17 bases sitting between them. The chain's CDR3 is CSAQNPPDPEAFF. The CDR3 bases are TGCAGTGCCCAGAACCCCCCGGACCCTGAAGCTTTCTTT.

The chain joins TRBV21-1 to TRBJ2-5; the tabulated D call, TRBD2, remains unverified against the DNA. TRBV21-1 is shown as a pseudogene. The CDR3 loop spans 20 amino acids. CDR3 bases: TGTGCCAGCACCCCCAGGGTTACGCTCTCGGCGGTTGGGAGGTTAGAGACCCAGTACTTC. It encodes CASTPRVTLSAVGRLETQYF.

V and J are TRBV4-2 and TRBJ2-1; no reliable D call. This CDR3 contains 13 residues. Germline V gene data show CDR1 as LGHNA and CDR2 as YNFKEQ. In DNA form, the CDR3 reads TGTGCGGTGGCGGCTGGCTCCTACAATGAGCAGTTCTTC. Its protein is CAVAAGSYNEQFF.

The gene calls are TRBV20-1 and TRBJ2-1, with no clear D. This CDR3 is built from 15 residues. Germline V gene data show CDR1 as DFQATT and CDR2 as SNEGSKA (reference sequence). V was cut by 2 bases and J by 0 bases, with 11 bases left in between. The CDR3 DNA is TGCAGTGCTAGAAAGGACCGAAGCTCCTACAATGAGCAGTTCTTC. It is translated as CSARKDRSSYNEQFF.

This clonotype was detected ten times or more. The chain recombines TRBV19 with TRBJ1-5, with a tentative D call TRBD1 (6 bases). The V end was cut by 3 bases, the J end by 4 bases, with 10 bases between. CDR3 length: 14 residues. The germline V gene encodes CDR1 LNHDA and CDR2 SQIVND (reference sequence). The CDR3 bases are TGTGCCAGTAGTATCAGGGGCCATAATCAGCCCCAGCATTTT. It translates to CASSIRGHNQPQHF.

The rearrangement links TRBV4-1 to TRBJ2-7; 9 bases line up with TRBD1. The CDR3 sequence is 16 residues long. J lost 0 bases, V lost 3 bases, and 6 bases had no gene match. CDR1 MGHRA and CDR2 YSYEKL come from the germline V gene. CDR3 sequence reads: CASSHGGQGSSYEQYF. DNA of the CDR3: TGCGCCAGCAGCCATGGAGGACAGGGGAGCTCCTACGAGCAGTACTTC.

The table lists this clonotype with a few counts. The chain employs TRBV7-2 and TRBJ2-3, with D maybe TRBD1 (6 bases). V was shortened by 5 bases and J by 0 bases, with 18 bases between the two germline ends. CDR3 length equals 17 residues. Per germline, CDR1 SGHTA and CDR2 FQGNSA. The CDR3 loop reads CASSLLGGQTSTDTQYF. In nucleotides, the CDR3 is TGTGCCAGCAGCCTGCTAGGGGGACAAACTAGCACAGATACGCAGTATTTT.

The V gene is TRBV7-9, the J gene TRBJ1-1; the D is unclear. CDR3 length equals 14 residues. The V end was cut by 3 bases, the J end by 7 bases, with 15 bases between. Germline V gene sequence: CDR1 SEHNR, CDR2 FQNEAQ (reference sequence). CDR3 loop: CASSFGAIKGEAFF. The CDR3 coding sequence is TGTGCCAGCAGCTTCGGAGCCATCAAAGGTGAAGCTTTCTTT.

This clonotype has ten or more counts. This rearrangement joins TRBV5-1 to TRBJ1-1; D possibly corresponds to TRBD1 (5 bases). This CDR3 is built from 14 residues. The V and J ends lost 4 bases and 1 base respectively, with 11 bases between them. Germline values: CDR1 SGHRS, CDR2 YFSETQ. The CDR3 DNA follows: TGCGCCAGCAGCAAGGGACGGGAGAACACTGAAGCTTTCTTT. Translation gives CASSKGRENTEAFF.

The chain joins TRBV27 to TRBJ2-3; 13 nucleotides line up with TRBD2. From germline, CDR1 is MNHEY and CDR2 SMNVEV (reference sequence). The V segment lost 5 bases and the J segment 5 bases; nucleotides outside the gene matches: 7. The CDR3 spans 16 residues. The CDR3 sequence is CASSTGLAGAKDTQYF. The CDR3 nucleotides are TGTGCCAGCAGTACCGGACTAGCGGGGGCAAAAGATACGCAGTATTTT.

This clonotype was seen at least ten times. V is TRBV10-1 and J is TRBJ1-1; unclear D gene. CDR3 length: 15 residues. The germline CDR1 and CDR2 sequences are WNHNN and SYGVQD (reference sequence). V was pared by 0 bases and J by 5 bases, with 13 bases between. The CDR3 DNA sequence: TGCGCCAGCAGTGAGTCGGGAAGGGCTGGGACTGAAGCTTTCTTT. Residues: CASSESGRAGTEAFF.

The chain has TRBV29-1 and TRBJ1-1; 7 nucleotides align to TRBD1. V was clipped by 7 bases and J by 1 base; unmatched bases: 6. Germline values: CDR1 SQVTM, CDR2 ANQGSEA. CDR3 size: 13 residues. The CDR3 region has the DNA TGCAGCGGATTACAGGGGACGAACACTGAAGCTTTCTTT. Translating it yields CSGLQGTNTEAFF.

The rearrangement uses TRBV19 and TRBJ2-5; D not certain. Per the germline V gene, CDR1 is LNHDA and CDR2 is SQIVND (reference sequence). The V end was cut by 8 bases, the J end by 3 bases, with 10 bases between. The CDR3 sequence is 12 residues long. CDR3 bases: TGTGCCAGTTTCAGACATAAAGAGACCCAGTACTTC. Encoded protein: CASFRHKETQYF.

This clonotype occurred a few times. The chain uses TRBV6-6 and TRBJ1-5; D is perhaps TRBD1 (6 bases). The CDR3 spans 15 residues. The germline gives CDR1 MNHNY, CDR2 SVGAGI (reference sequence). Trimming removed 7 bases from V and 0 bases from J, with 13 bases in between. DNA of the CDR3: TGTGCCAGCACCCCTTACAGGGATAGCAATCAGCCCCAGCATTTT. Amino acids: CASTPYRDSNQPQHF.

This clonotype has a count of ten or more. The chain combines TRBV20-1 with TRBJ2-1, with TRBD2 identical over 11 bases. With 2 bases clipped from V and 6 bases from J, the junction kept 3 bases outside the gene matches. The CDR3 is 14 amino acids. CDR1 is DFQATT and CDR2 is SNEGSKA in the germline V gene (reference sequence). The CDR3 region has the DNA TGCAGTGCTAGAAGACTAGCGGGACCCAATGAGCAGTTCTTC. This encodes CSARRLAGPNEQFF.

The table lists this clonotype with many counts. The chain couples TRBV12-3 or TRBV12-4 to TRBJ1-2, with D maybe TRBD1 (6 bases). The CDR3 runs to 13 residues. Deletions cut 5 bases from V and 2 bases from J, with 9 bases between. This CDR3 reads CASSTQGNYGYTF. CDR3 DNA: TGTGCCAGCAGTACCCAGGGGAACTATGGCTACACCTTC.

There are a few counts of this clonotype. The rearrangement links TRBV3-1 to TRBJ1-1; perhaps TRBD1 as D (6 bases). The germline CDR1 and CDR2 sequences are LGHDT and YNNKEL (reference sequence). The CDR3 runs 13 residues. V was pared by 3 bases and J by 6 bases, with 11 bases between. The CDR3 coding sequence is TGTGCCAGCAGCCAGGGGGCCGGGGCTGAAGCTTTCTTT. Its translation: CASSQGAGAEAFF.